The following is a TCR beta chain sequence with its context. Its antigen remains undetermined. Base qualities are not recorded, but no much larger clone differs from it by a single base. The data were obtained in a study of chemoradiotherapy in HPV16-positive cancers (dated by TCRdb to 2021 to 2024). Background on the whole study: Functional T-cell assays on cells from two HPV16-positive patients defined candidate HPV-specific T-cell clones and common TCR motifs. The study asked whether T-cell immunity to the HPV oncoproteins E6 and E7 changes during chemoradiotherapy and whether this immunity affects survival. The candidate HPV-specific TCRs and motifs were then tracked in TCR repertoires from around 93 patients with HPV-related cancers.

Paper-wide results and their limitations: Expansion of candidate HPV-specific clones and E7-related TCR motifs was observed in the tumor microenvironment during treatment, whereas no such expansion was observed for non-HPV-specific T cells. In HPV16-positive patients, expansion of HPV-responsive T cells during chemoradiotherapy was found to be associated with improved recurrence-free survival. The functional definition of HPV-specific T cells was derived from only a couple of HPV16-positive patients, and the survival association was reported for HPV16-positive patients.

Library prep was done by the immunoSEQ multiplex PCR assay. The clones in this table, taken by TCRdb from immuneACCESS, are in-frame only. Not every clone is retained; where verified, under half of the shortfall comes from an unresolved V gene, and the cause of the rest is unknown. The sample records approximately 15,000 clones, around 74% of which are singletons. The ten largest clones capture under 10% of the sample. Repertoires were sampled repeatedly over the course of chemoradiotherapy, so clonal expansion could be followed in the tumor microenvironment. The CDR3 starts with the cysteine, ends with the phenylalanine, and has 11 residues. Of all the DNA, just the CDR3 is kept, 33 bases in frame from base 1. V and J lose 6 bases and 12 bases, and a span of 15 bases separates them. CDR1 and CDR2 (LGHNT, FRNRAP) derive from the germline V gene.

This sample was gathered from a patient who underwent chemoradiotherapy. The rearranged chain carries TRBV12-5 and TRBJ2-7; the D gene is perhaps TRBD1 or TRBD2, as each covers 5 bases. The clonotype originates from a human donor with HPV-associated anogenital cancer. The nucleotide sequence reads as follows: TGTGCTAGTGGATCCCCGGGGCCACCGTACTTC. It specifies CASGSPGPPYF.